These 30 T cell receptor beta chains were sequenced from one sample in a study of OX40 agonist ivuxolimab in advanced cancers. Libraries were constructed by the immunoSEQ multiplex PCR assay. In its TCRdb copy, this immuneACCESS table keeps in-frame sequences only and misses some clones. Where compared with another copy, unresolved V genes explain less than half of these, and the others have no known cause. This sample is represented by 90,000 to 100,000 clones; around 85% of them were singletons. The top ten constitute around 0.82% of the sample. The specimen was CD4+ or CD8+ T cells sorted from blood, collected in a trial of the OX40 agonist ivuxolimab. Source of these receptors: an adult with an advanced solid tumor such as melanoma, head and neck, liver or kidney cancer.

The chain combines TRBV9 with TRBJ1-1; 9 bases match TRBD1. Germline CDR1 is SGDLS and CDR2 is YYNGEE. Germline trimming cut 4 bases from V and 4 bases from J; bases unmatched to any gene: 14. This CDR3 is 17 amino acids long. The CDR3: CASSPQGQGRGITEAFF. The DNA for the CDR3 is TGTGCCAGCAGCCCCCAGGGACAGGGAAGGGGAATCACTGAAGCTTTCTTT. The entire variable domain, with the rest obtained from reference TRBV9 and TRBJ1-1, is as follows: DSGVTQTPKHLITATGQRVTLRCSPRSGDLSVYWYQQSLDQGLQFLIQYYNGEERAKGNILERFSAQQFPDLHSELNLSSLELGDSALYFCASSPQGQGRGITEAFFGQGTRLTVV.

The gene calls are TRBV18 and TRBJ2-1, with TRBD2 matching 14 bases. The J segment lost 9 bases and the V segment lost 3 bases, leaving 4 bases of the junction unmatched. This CDR3 is 15 amino acids long. Per germline, CDR1 KGHSH and CDR2 LQKENI. CDR3 bases: TGTGCCAGCTCACCCGGGACTAGCGGGAGCGGTGAGCAGTTCTTC. Translation gives CASSPGTSGSGEQFF. The complete variable domain, with remaining parts taken from reference TRBV18 and TRBJ2-1, reads NAGVMQNPRHLVRRRGQEARLRCSPMKGHSHVYWYRQLPEEGLKFMVYLQKENIIDESGMPKERFSAEFPKEGPSILRIQQVVRGDSAAYFCASSPGTSGSGEQFFGPGTRLTVL.

The chain has TRBV10-2 and TRBJ2-7; TRBD2 aligns across 8 bases. Per germline, CDR1 WSHSY and CDR2 SAAADI. This CDR3 has 15 residues. The J segment lost 1 base and the V segment lost 0 bases, leaving 2 bases of the junction unmatched. Here the CDR3 reads CASSESTSGSYEQYF. Here the CDR3 DNA reads TGCGCCAGCAGTGAGTCAACTAGCGGATCCTACGAGCAGTACTTC.

This clone was seen only a few times. This chain connects TRBV2 to TRBJ1-2; D perhaps matches TRBD1 (5 bases). This CDR3 is 12 amino acids long. From germline, CDR1 is SNHLY and CDR2 FYNNEI. V was pared by 8 bases and J by 8 bases, with 15 bases between. The CDR3 region has the DNA TGTGCCAGCGCACCCAGGGCAGAGGGCTACACCTTC. This gives the protein CASAPRAEGYTF.

This chain joins TRBV10-3 and TRBJ1-1; D gene ambiguous. V was cut by 2 bases and J by 7 bases, with 14 bases left in between. Germline V gene sequence: CDR1 ENHRY, CDR2 SYGVKD. This CDR3 contains 14 residues. Here the CDR3 reads CAISERAEGGEAFF. The DNA for the CDR3 is TGTGCCATCAGTGAGCGAGCAGAAGGCGGTGAAGCTTTCTTT.

This chain uses TRBV7-2 with TRBJ1-2; 7 nucleotides agree with TRBD1. CDR1 SGHTA and CDR2 FQGNSA come from the germline V gene. CDR3 size: 13 residues. V trimming: 4 bases; J trimming: 8 bases; junction bases outside the gene matches: 7. CDR3 residues: CASSSTGLGGYTF. The CDR3 DNA follows: TGTGCCAGCAGCTCGACAGGGTTAGGCGGCTACACCTTC.

The chain uses TRBV4-3 and TRBJ2-1; TRBD1 or TRBD2 may be the D gene (5 bases each). Trimming stripped 0 bases from V and 9 bases from J, with 9 bases between. Looked up from germline, CDR1 is LGHNA and CDR2 is YSLEER. CDR3 length: 13 amino acids. DNA for the CDR3: TGCGCCAGCAGCCAAGATGGGACGGTTGAGCAGTTCTTC. This encodes CASSQDGTVEQFF.

This chain links TRBV25-1 with TRBJ1-3; D uncertain. The CDR3 is 15 amino acids. The V and J ends lost 3 bases and 3 bases respectively, with 12 bases between them. Germline V lookup: CDR1 MGHDK, CDR2 SYGVNS. The CDR3 region is CASSDTGHDGNTIYF. Written as DNA, the CDR3 is TGTGCCAGCAGTGATACGGGTCATGATGGAAACACCATATATTTT.

The chain couples TRBV5-8 to TRBJ2-1; D is ambiguous. The CDR3 has 15 amino acids. Trimming took off 0 bases at V and 4 bases at J, with 11 bases between the two ends. Germline V gives CDR1 SGHTS, CDR2 YDEGEE. The CDR3 loop reads CASSLGPGPYNEQFF. The DNA of the CDR3 is TGTGCCAGCAGCTTGGGACCCGGCCCGTACAATGAGCAGTTCTTC.

Written as DNA, the CDR3 is TGTGCCAGCAGTTTCCAGGGGAGAGAGACTGAAGCTTTCTTT. Its translation: CASSFQGRETEAFF. The chain uses TRBV6-5 and TRBJ1-1; the D gene is possibly TRBD1 (6 bases). Germline CDR1 MNHEY, CDR2 SVGAGI. Trimming stripped 4 bases from V and 5 bases from J, with 14 bases between. The CDR3 loop spans 14 amino acids.

This clone showed up just once. CDR3 DNA sequence: TGCAGCGTTACCCCATGGACAGGGGCTGGGGAGACCCAGTACTTC. This sequence encodes CSVTPWTGAGETQYF. The chain carries TRBV29-1 and TRBJ2-5; 9 nucleotides line up with TRBD1. Germline V gene data show CDR1 as SQVTM and CDR2 as ANQGSEA. V dropped 5 bases and J dropped 5; count of bases not matched to a gene: 12. The CDR3 consists of 15 residues.

This clone was observed a single time. The chain links TRBV30 to TRBJ2-2; D not certain. Germline V gene sequence: CDR1 GTSNPN, CDR2 SVGIG (reference sequence). CDR3 length equals 11 residues. V was shortened by 5 bases and J by 8 bases, with 9 bases between the two germline ends. The CDR3 reads CAWGIRGELFF. In DNA form, the CDR3 reads TGTGCCTGGGGTATACGGGGGGAGCTGTTTTTT.

The chain carries TRBV27 and TRBJ1-5, with TRBD1 as a possible D gene (6 bases). Germline V CDR1 and CDR2: MNHEY, SMNVEV (reference sequence). This CDR3 contains 14 residues. Trimming removed 8 bases from V and 4 bases from J, with 15 bases in between. The CDR3 coding sequence is TGTGCCAGCGGACGAGAGAGGGGGAATCAGCCCCAGCATTTT. Translated, it gives CASGRERGNQPQHF.

This clone appeared a few times. The chain couples TRBV19 to TRBJ1-2, with no clear D. V lost 9 bases to trimming and J lost 2 bases, with 7 bases between them. CDR1 LNHDA and CDR2 SQIVND come from the germline V gene (reference sequence). CDR3 size: 11 residues. The CDR3 loop is CASGRNYGYTF. The CDR3 DNA reads as TGTGCCAGCGGGAGGAACTATGGCTACACCTTC.

The chain carries TRBV13 and TRBJ2-2; 15 bases agree with TRBD2. After removal of 1 base from V and 4 bases from J, the junction contained 10 bases not matched to a gene. Germline values: CDR1 PRHDT, CDR2 FYEKMQ (reference sequence). CDR3 length: 20 amino acids. CDR3 DNA: TGTGCCAGCAGCTTAGTTGTTGGGACTAGCGGGAGGAGACTCACCGGGGAGCTGTTTTTT. Translation: CASSLVVGTSGRRLTGELFF.

V and J are TRBV7-2 and TRBJ2-3; 11 nucleotides align to TRBD2. The CDR3 runs to 13 residues. The germline V gene has CDR1 SGHTA and CDR2 FQGNSA. Unmatched junction bases numbered 10, after V lost 6 bases and J lost 14 bases. CDR3 DNA: TGTGCCAGCAGGACCAATAGCGGGAGGGCCCCGTATTTT. Amino acids: CASRTNSGRAPYF.

V usage is TRBV27 and J usage is TRBJ1-1, with a weak D call TRBD1 (6 bases). Trimming cost V 4 bases and J 5 bases, with 20 bases left between them. CDR3 size: 16 residues. CDR1 and CDR2 (germline): MNHEY, SMNVEV (reference sequence). CDR3: CASSSRGRWAFTEAFF. CDR3 sequence (DNA): TGTGCCAGCAGTTCCAGGGGACGTTGGGCATTTACTGAAGCTTTCTTT.

J is TRBJ2-5 and V is TRBV20-1; D call uncertain. CDR1 and CDR2 (germline): DFQATT, SNEGSKA (reference sequence). V was shortened by 7 bases and J by 2 bases, with 8 bases between the two germline ends. CDR3 length equals 11 residues. CDR3 region: CSVGRQETQYF. In nucleotides, the CDR3 is TGCAGTGTTGGCAGGCAAGAGACCCAGTACTTC.

Only a few counts were recorded for this clone. The rearrangement uses TRBV10-3 and TRBJ2-7, with D unclear. CDR3 size: 13 residues. V was pared by 0 bases and J by 3 bases, with 6 bases between. Germline values: CDR1 ENHRY, CDR2 SYGVKD. The CDR3 region has the DNA TGTGCCATCAGTGAGTCCGGCCTCTACGAGCAGTACGTC. Amino acid sequence: CAISESGLYEQYV.

This chain joins TRBV5-1 and TRBJ2-1; 9 positions match TRBD1. Germline trimming cut 1 base from V and 7 bases from J; bases unmatched to any gene: 3. CDR1 is SGHRS, CDR2 YFSETQ, per germline. This CDR3 spans 14 amino acids. The CDR3 DNA reads as TGCGCCAGCAGCTTGAGGACAGGGGTGAATGAGCAGTTCTTC. Its protein product is CASSLRTGVNEQFF. The full variable domain, in which reference TRBV5-1 and TRBJ2-1 provide the parts outside the CDR3, is KAGVTQTPRYLIKTRGQQVTLSCSPISGHRSVSWYQQTPGQGLQFLFEYFSETQRNKGNFPGRFSGRQFSNSRSEMNVSTLELGDSALYLCASSLRTGVNEQFFGPGTRLTVL.

The CDR3 DNA reads TGTGCCAGCAGGAGGCCCTTAACCTATGGCTACACCTTC. This gives the protein CASRRPLTYGYTF. The rearrangement links TRBV28 to TRBJ1-2; D unclear. Trimming shortened V by 6 bases and J by 4 bases, and 12 bases separated the two germline ends. Germline V gene lookup returns CDR1 MDHEN and CDR2 SYDVKM. The CDR3 sequence is 13 residues long.

This clone ranks as medium-sized. The gene calls are TRBV7-8 and TRBJ2-7; D possibly corresponds to TRBD1 (6 bases). Per the germline V gene, CDR1 is SGHVS and CDR2 is FQNEAQ. CDR3 length equals 14 residues. V was clipped by 5 bases and J by 2 bases, with 13 bases between them. The CDR3 nucleotides read TGTGCCAGCAGCCGACAGGCCAAGACCTACGAGCAGTACTTC. Its protein is CASSRQAKTYEQYF.

This chain uses TRBV14 with TRBJ1-2, with D maybe TRBD1 (6 bases). There are 15 residues in the CDR3. CDR1 and CDR2 from the germline V gene are SGHDN and FVKESK. Trimming removed 4 bases from V and 2 bases from J, with 14 bases in between. This CDR3 reads CASSPYGQGNYGYTF. As DNA, the CDR3 is TGTGCCAGCAGCCCCTATGGGCAGGGGAACTATGGCTACACCTTC.

J is TRBJ2-3 and V is TRBV5-1, with unresolved D. This CDR3 is 15 amino acids long. Trimming stripped 0 bases from V and 2 bases from J, with 10 bases between. Germline lookup yields CDR1 SGHRS and CDR2 YFSETQ. CDR3 residues: CASSLGGGTTDTQYF. The CDR3 region has the DNA TGCGCCAGCAGCTTGGGCGGCGGCACCACAGATACGCAGTATTTT.

The CDR3: CSVERTVYGYTF. Written as DNA, the CDR3 is TGCAGCGTTGAGCGAACTGTTTATGGCTACACCTTC. This chain connects TRBV29-1 to TRBJ1-2; D gene ambiguous. V was clipped by 3 bases and J by 5 bases, with 10 bases between them. Germline CDR1 reads SQVTM; CDR2 reads ANQGSEA. CDR3 length: 12 residues.

The rearrangement uses TRBV7-2 and TRBJ1-5; 7 bases line up with TRBD1. Germline V gene data show CDR1 as SGHTA and CDR2 as FQGNSA. The V segment lost 5 bases and the J segment 4 bases; nucleotides outside the gene matches: 5. The length of the CDR3 is 14 residues. CDR3 in amino acids: CASSPGGGNQPQHF. CDR3 bases: TGTGCCAGCAGCCCAGGGGGGGGGAATCAGCCCCAGCATTTT.

V gene TRBV7-3 combines with J gene TRBJ1-2, with D unresolved. The CDR3 is 14 residues long. Trimming shortened V by 5 bases and J by 2 bases, and 12 bases separated the two germline ends. Germline values: CDR1 SGHTA, CDR2 FQGTGA. The CDR3 is CASSTASGNYGYTF. CDR3 DNA: TGTGCCAGCAGCACAGCCTCTGGGAACTATGGCTACACCTTC.

The CDR3: CASSGDVGELFF. CDR3 in DNA: TGTGCCAGCAGTGGGGACGTCGGGGAGCTGTTTTTT. V and J are TRBV2 and TRBJ2-2; the D call may be TRBD1 or TRBD2 (5 bases each). The CDR3 has 12 residues. Looked up from germline, CDR1 is SNHLY and CDR2 is FYNNEI. Trimming left V 4 bases short and J 7 bases short, with 7 bases between.

The sample holds a few counts of this clone. The chain is built from TRBV5-5 and TRBJ2-1; possible D gene TRBD1, 5 bases. The CDR3 length is 14 residues. Trimming removed 3 bases from V and 5 bases from J, with 12 bases in between. CDR1 is SGHKS and CDR2 is YYEKEE in the germline V gene (reference sequence). Here the CDR3 DNA reads TGTGCCAGCAGCTCACAGGATTACCACAATGAGCAGTTCTTC. Residues: CASSSQDYHNEQFF.

This chain connects TRBV27 to TRBJ1-1, with D tentatively TRBD1 (6 bases). CDR1 is MNHEY and CDR2 is SMNVEV in the germline V gene (reference sequence). Trimming took off 6 bases at V and 2 bases at J, with 13 bases between the two ends. The CDR3 covers 14 residues. The CDR3 coding sequence is TGTGCCAGCAGCCTCAAGGGGGGAAACACTGAAGCTTTCTTT. Translating it yields CASSLKGGNTEAFF.